This is a list of T cell receptor beta chains from one sample in a study of OX40 agonist ivuxolimab in advanced cancers. Using immunoSEQ multiplex PCR, the repertoire was profiled, and TCRdb retains in-frame clones only, with some absent. This sample has around 26,000 clones, with roughly four fifths found just once. The sample in question was CD4+ or CD8+ T cells sorted from blood, obtained in a trial of the OX40 agonist ivuxolimab. Receptor source: an adult with an advanced solid tumor such as melanoma, head and neck, liver or kidney cancer. CDR3s include the opening cysteine and the closing phenylalanine or tryptophan. A D gene is named only where the DNA matches it firmly. Size is stated for part of the rows, as once, few or many counts, or as a class when the clone is expanded.

D gene	clone size	V gene	CDR3 length	J gene	CDR3 protein	CDR3 DNA
TRBD1	.	TRBV4-2	17	TRBJ1-5	CASSQTSGTGGSQPQHF	TGTGCCAGCAGCCAAACTTCCGGGACAGGGGGCAGTCAGCCCCAGCATTTT
.	few	TRBV9	14	TRBJ2-6	CASSSHGEANVLTF	TGTGCCAGCAGCTCCCACGGGGAGGCCAACGTCCTGACTTTC
TRBD2	.	TRBV7-6	14	TRBJ2-3	CASSFAGGTDTQYF	TGTGCCAGCAGCTTCGCGGGGGGCACAGATACGCAGTATTTT
TRBD1	.	TRBV27	14	TRBJ1-1	CASSWTGMNTEAFF	TGTGCCAGCAGTTGGACAGGGATGAACACTGAAGCTTTCTTT
TRBD1	.	TRBV6-1	15	TRBJ1-5	CASSLPGQGDQPQHF	TGTGCCAGCAGTTTACCCGGACAGGGGGATCAGCCCCAGCATTTT
.	.	TRBV27	16	TRBJ2-2	CASSLSATANTGELFF	TGTGCCAGCAGTTTATCGGCGACAGCAAACACCGGGGAGCTGTTTTTT
.	few	TRBV2	17	TRBJ1-4	CASSETVGDSANEKLFF	TGTGCCAGCAGTGAGACAGTAGGCGATAGTGCTAATGAAAAACTGTTTTTT
.	.	TRBV10-2	11	TRBJ1-6	CASLGGGPLHF	TGCGCCAGCCTAGGTGGGGGACCCCTCCACTTT
TRBD1	.	TRBV28	17	TRBJ1-5	CASSSPPGQGVHQPQHF	TGTGCCAGCAGTTCCCCACCAGGACAGGGGGTGCATCAGCCCCAGCATTTT
TRBD1	.	TRBV28	14	TRBJ1-1	CASRTGDLNTEAFF	TGTGCCAGCAGGACAGGGGACCTGAACACTGAAGCTTTCTTT
TRBD2	.	TRBV5-1	18	TRBJ2-1	CASSLEGTLAGAGNEQFF	TGCGCCAGCAGCTTGGAGGGGACTCTAGCGGGAGCGGGCAATGAGCAGTTCTTC
.	.	TRBV19	13	TRBJ2-4	CASSGLAKNIQYF	TGTGCCAGTAGTGGGCTAGCCAAAAACATTCAGTACTTC
.	few	TRBV16	16	TRBJ1-5	CASSPSRGRSNQPQHF	TGTGCCAGCAGCCCCTCCCGGGGGAGGAGCAATCAGCCCCAGCATTTT
.	.	TRBV7-9	12	TRBJ1-5	CASSHGSQPQHF	TGTGCCAGCAGCCATGGGTCCCAGCCCCAGCATTTT
.	.	TRBV30	13	TRBJ2-2	CAWSPGSNWELFF	TGTGCCTGGAGTCCGGGGAGTAACTGGGAGCTGTTTTTT
.	once	TRBV28	13	TRBJ2-5	CASSLSGFETQYF	TGTGCCAGCAGCCTATCAGGGTTTGAGACCCAGTACTTC
.	.	TRBV25-1	14	TRBJ1-1	CASTSFGRDTEAFF	TGTGCCAGCACCTCGTTTGGGCGGGACACTGAAGCTTTCTTT
TRBD1	.	TRBV11-2	13	TRBJ2-7	CASSVGQGYEQYF	TGTGCCAGCAGCGTGGGACAGGGCTACGAGCAGTACTTC
.	once	TRBV9	12	TRBJ2-2	CASSANTGELFF	TGTGCCAGCAGCGCGAACACCGGGGAGCTGTTTTTT
TRBD2	few	TRBV7-3	15	TRBJ2-3	CASSLGTSDTDTQYF	TGTGCCAGCAGCTTAGGCACTAGCGACACAGATACGCAGTATTTT
.	.	TRBV6-5	14	TRBJ1-5	CASSPAYSNQPQHF	TGTGCCAGCAGTCCAGCCTATAGCAATCAGCCCCAGCATTTT
TRBD1	.	TRBV9	17	TRBJ2-7	CASSSRTGNVNTYEQYF	TGTGCCAGCAGTTCGAGGACAGGGAATGTAAATACCTACGAGCAGTACTTC
TRBD1	.	TRBV28	14	TRBJ1-2	CASSFGTANYGYTF	TGTGCCAGCAGTTTTGGGACAGCTAACTATGGCTACACCTTC
.	.	TRBV7-6	17	TRBJ2-3	CASSFSPWGAETDTQYF	TGTGCCAGCAGCTTCTCCCCATGGGGGGCCGAGACAGATACGCAGTATTTT
.	.	TRBV27	11	TRBJ2-2	CASSLTGELFF	TGTGCCAGCAGCCTCACCGGGGAGCTGTTTTTT
TRBD1	.	TRBV25-1	15	TRBJ2-2	CASSAGQGFTGELFF	TGTGCCAGCAGTGCAGGACAGGGGTTCACCGGGGAGCTGTTTTTT
TRBD2	many	TRBV5-4	18	TRBJ2-2	CASSLRTSGGLGTGELFF	TGTGCCAGCAGCTTGAGGACTAGCGGGGGGTTGGGCACCGGGGAGCTGTTTTTT
.	.	TRBV28	15	TRBJ2-7	CASSQIGQSSYEQYF	TGTGCCAGCAGTCAAATCGGACAGAGCTCCTACGAGCAGTACTTC
.	.	TRBV6-6	13	TRBJ1-3	CASNTGTVNTIYF	TGTGCCAGCAATACAGGGACGGTAAACACCATATATTTT
.	.	TRBV30	13	TRBJ1-2	CAWSVQDHYGYTF	TGTGCCTGGAGTGTACAGGATCACTATGGCTACACCTTC
TRBD1	.	TRBV5-4	16	TRBJ2-5	CASSQAVGQGGETQYF	TGTGCCAGCAGCCAAGCCGTTGGACAGGGAGGAGAGACCCAGTACTTC
.	.	TRBV19	13	TRBJ1-2	CASSIGMGSGYTF	TGTGCCAGTAGTATAGGGATGGGGAGCGGCTACACCTTC
TRBD1	.	TRBV7-9	17	TRBJ1-2	CASSLDRGTGEGYGYTF	TGTGCCAGCAGCCTAGATAGGGGGACAGGGGAAGGTTATGGCTACACCTTC
.	once	TRBV2	15	TRBJ2-3	CAIDEGQGPADTQYF	TGTGCCATCGACGAGGGCCAGGGTCCCGCAGATACGCAGTATTTT
TRBD2	.	TRBV9	15	TRBJ2-1	CASSVEGLAFHEQFF	TGTGCCAGCAGCGTAGAAGGACTAGCGTTTCATGAGCAGTTCTTC
TRBD2	.	TRBV28	16	TRBJ2-5	CASSPHQAGARETQYF	TGTGCCAGCAGCCCACACCAAGCGGGGGCCAGGGAGACCCAGTACTTC
.	.	TRBV7-6	14	TRBJ2-5	CAGRRAPVVETQYF	TGTGCCGGTAGGAGGGCCCCGGTCGTGGAGACCCAGTACTTC
.	.	TRBV29-1	14	TRBJ2-2	CSVKGVQNTGELFF	TGCAGCGTTAAAGGGGTACAGAACACCGGGGAGCTGTTTTTT
.	once	TRBV10-3	15	TRBJ1-2	CAINGGTGGRNGYTF	TGTGCCATCAATGGGGGCACGGGAGGTCGGAATGGCTACACCTTC
.	.	TRBV27	14	TRBJ1-1	CASSLWQGDTEAFF	TGTGCCAGCAGTTTATGGCAGGGCGACACTGAAGCTTTCTTT
.	.	TRBV4-1	13	TRBJ2-2	CASSRLDTGELFF	TGCGCCAGCAGCCGATTGGACACCGGGGAGCTGTTTTTT
.	.	TRBV11-3	13	TRBJ2-2	CASSLGDTGELFF	TGTGCCAGCAGCTTAGGGGACACCGGGGAGCTGTTTTTT
.	.	TRBV11-2	12	TRBJ2-1	CASSLGGPEQFF	TGTGCCAGCAGCTTAGGCGGGCCTGAGCAGTTCTTC
.	.	TRBV5-1	14	TRBJ1-2	CASSLTDTIYGYTF	TGCGCCAGCAGCTTGACAGATACGATCTATGGCTACACCTTC
TRBD1	.	TRBV18	13	TRBJ2-7	CASSPDRDYEQYF	TGTGCCAGCTCCCCTGACAGGGACTACGAGCAGTACTTC
.	.	TRBV27	16	TRBJ1-5	CASLPGGANSNQPQHF	TGTGCCAGCCTCCCGGGGGGAGCGAATAGCAATCAGCCCCAGCATTTT
.	once	TRBV4-3	14	TRBJ1-4	CASSRDSLNEKLFF	TGCGCCAGCAGCCGCGACAGTTTGAATGAAAAACTGTTTTTT
TRBD2	.	TRBV15	15	TRBJ2-7	CATSPRAGGPYEQYF	TGTGCCACCAGCCCTCGGGCGGGGGGGCCCTACGAGCAGTACTTC
TRBD1	.	TRBV27	15	TRBJ1-5	CASSPGTVVFQPQHF	TGTGCCAGCAGTCCCGGGACAGTAGTGTTTCAGCCCCAGCATTTT
.	.	TRBV27	16	TRBJ2-1	CASSPSLWGSYNEQFF	TGTGCCAGCAGTCCCTCCTTGTGGGGGAGTTACAATGAGCAGTTCTTC
TRBD1	few	TRBV6-5	15	TRBJ1-5	CASSYLPTGDQPQHF	TGTGCCAGCAGTTACTTACCCACAGGGGATCAGCCCCAGCATTTT
.	.	TRBV19	15	TRBJ1-1	CASTQWGGMNTEAFF	TGTGCCAGTACCCAGTGGGGGGGGATGAACACTGAAGCTTTCTTT
TRBD1	.	TRBV6-4	16	TRBJ2-6	CASSDETGSGANVLTF	TGTGCCAGCAGTGACGAGACAGGGTCTGGGGCCAACGTCCTGACTTTC